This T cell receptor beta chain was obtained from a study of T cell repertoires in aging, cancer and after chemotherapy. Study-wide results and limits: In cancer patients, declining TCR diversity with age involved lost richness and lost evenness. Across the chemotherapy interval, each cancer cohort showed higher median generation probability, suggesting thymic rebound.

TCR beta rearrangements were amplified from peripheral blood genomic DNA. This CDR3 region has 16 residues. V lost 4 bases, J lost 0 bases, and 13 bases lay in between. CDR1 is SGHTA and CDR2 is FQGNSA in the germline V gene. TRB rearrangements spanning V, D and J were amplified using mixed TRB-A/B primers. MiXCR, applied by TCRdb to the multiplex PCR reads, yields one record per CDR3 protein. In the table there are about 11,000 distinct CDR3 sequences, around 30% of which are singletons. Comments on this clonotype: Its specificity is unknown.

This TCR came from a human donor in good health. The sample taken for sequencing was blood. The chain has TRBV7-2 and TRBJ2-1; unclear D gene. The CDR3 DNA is TGTGCCAGCAGCTCCCATCATATGAGCTCCTACAATGAGCAGTTCTTC. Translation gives CASSSHHMSSYNEQFF. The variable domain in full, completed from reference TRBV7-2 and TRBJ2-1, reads GAGVSQSPSNKVTEKGKDVELRCDPISGHTALYWYRQSLGQGLEFLIYFQGNSAPDKSGLPSDRFSAERTGGSVSTLTIQRTQQEDSAVYLCASSSHHMSSYNEQFFGPGTRLTVL.